This T cell receptor beta chain was retrieved from a study of PD-1 blockade in mismatch repair-deficient tumors. Study in general: All were previously treated, progressing patients with about twelve mismatch repair-deficient cancer types.

This CDR3 spans 16 amino acids. The V segment lost 4 bases and the J segment 4 bases; nucleotides outside the gene matches: 9. Germline assignment: CDR1 SEHNR and CDR2 FQNEAQ (reference sequence). This clone was picked up one time. Only in-frame clones appear in the TCRdb table, and some are missing; sequencing was by immunoSEQ multiplex PCR. The sample lists under 85,000 clones; roughly 80% were seen once. V gene TRBV7-9 combines with J gene TRBJ2-5; TRBD2 matches at 10 bases. This TCR was recovered from an adult with mismatch repair-deficient cancer. The sequenced sample was peripheral blood, obtained 2 weeks after starting pembrolizumab. The CDR3 spells CASSYLAGGFTETQYF. In nucleotides, the CDR3 is TGTGCCAGCAGCTACTTAGCGGGAGGTTTCACAGAGACCCAGTACTTC.